This T cell receptor beta chain was found in a study of memory CD4+ T cells and cytomegalovirus serostatus. In the study overall: Donors were healthy Belgian adults, fewer than ten CMV seropositive and approximately 23 seronegative.

V was shortened by 5 bases and J by 4 bases, with 9 bases between the two germline ends. CDR1 is SGHTA and CDR2 is FQGNSA in the germline V gene. There are 13 residues in the CDR3. Single viable CD3+CD4+CD8-CD45RO+ cells were sorted as the memory CD4+ T cells. Sequencing used immunoSEQ multiplex PCR; TCRdb keeps in-frame clones, though not all of them. The sample consists of about 50,000 clones, about four fifths of them appearing once. V usage is TRBV7-2 and J usage is TRBJ1-5; D may be TRBD1 (5 bases). This clonotype was obtained from an adult in good health and CMV-seronegative. Sample: memory CD4+ T cells from blood. The CDR3 DNA sequence: TGTGCCAGCAGCCCGACAGTTAATCAGCCCCAGCATTTT. This encodes CASSPTVNQPQHF.